This T cell receptor (beta chain) was observed in a study of T cells in Graves' hyperthyroidism and ophthalmopathy. Overall study results and limits: Before onset, by a median of approximately 5.9 months, the model predicted ophthalmopathy.

This clonotype was picked up many times. The target antigen is unknown. Amplified TCR beta CDR3 regions came from RNA transcripts. First-round RT-PCR with HTBI primers amplified the TCR CDR3 region. TCRdb redid the calling of the multiplex PCR reads with MiXCR, one entry per CDR3 protein. The sample contains 550,000 to 600,000 distinct CDR3 sequences, about 45% of which appear only once. Clinical symptoms, serum thyroxine and TRAb, thyroid ultrasound and orbital computed tomography were used for the diagnoses. This CDR3 contains 16 residues. The V gene's germline CDR1 is SGDLS and CDR2 YYNGEE. V gave up 5 bases and J gave up 3 bases; unmatched junction bases: 11.

This TCR came from an adult woman with Graves' disease, either hyperthyroidism or ophthalmopathy (not recorded which). Sample: peripheral blood or thyroid tissue (not recorded which). This chain joins TRBV9 and TRBJ2-7; the match to TRBD2 covers 10 bases. In DNA, the CDR3 is TGTGCCAGCAGAACTAGCGGGAATAGGGCCGGCTACGAGCAGTACTTC. This codes for CASRTSGNRAGYEQYF.